This TCR beta chain was sequenced in a study of CD8 T cells in ankylosing spondylitis (TCRdb year 2017). About the full investigation: T cell receptor beta repertoires were profiled in healthy donors and ankylosing spondylitis patients so that disease-linked TCR variants could be found. The whole study cohort included 85 to 120 healthy donors and under 30 ankylosing spondylitis patients. Peripheral blood was sampled, and synovial fluid was also collected from ankylosing spondylitis patients.

Sequencer: Illumina HiSeq 2500. TCR beta libraries were prepared by quantitative 5'-RACE with molecular barcodes. The original pipeline was this. A new computational method based on a probabilistic model of VDJ rearrangement was used to identify disease-linked TCR variants. The raw public reads went through TCRdb reprocessing: fastp at Q25, MiXCR clone calling, in-frame beta chains kept. Entries are consolidated by CDR3 protein sequence, retaining the most common genes and DNA. The V and J calls come from TCRdb's annotation, not from the publication. This sample lists about 840,000 distinct CDR3 sequences; about 12% were detected once. About 0.5% of the sample rests with the top ten. Points the paper makes about the study in general: A CD8+ phenotype was shown by the disease-linked clones, which were found at relatively low frequencies in peripheral blood. Some motif variants had previously been reported in the synovial fluid and blood of reactive arthritis patients, which suggests shared mechanisms of disease initiation. According to the report, matched synovial fluid samples from ankylosing spondylitis patients were significantly enriched for the disease-linked clones. Blood from ankylosing spondylitis patients appeared to be characterized by a TCR beta motif made up of several highly homologous amino acid variants.

With regard to this clonotype: This clone's antigen is unknown. No much larger clone is present one base from it, and per-base qualities are unavailable.

Counted from cysteine to phenylalanine, this CDR3 has 14 amino acids. The sequence is cut down to CDR3 DNA, 42 bases in frame from base 1. Relative to germline, V is 4 bases shorter and J is 14 bases shorter, with 25 bases between their ends. CDR1 SQVTM and CDR2 ANQGSEA were looked up in the germline V gene. The specimen sequenced was blood, either unsorted or a sorted T cell fraction (not recorded which). This sequence was found in a male donor with ankylosing spondylitis. The V and J genes are TRBV29-1 and TRBJ2-3; the D gene is perhaps TRBD1, from 6 matching bases. Here the CDR3 is given as CSVVAGRGLVRWYF. The DNA sequence is TGCAGCGTTGTTGCGGGCAGGGGTTTGGTAAGGTGGTATTTT.